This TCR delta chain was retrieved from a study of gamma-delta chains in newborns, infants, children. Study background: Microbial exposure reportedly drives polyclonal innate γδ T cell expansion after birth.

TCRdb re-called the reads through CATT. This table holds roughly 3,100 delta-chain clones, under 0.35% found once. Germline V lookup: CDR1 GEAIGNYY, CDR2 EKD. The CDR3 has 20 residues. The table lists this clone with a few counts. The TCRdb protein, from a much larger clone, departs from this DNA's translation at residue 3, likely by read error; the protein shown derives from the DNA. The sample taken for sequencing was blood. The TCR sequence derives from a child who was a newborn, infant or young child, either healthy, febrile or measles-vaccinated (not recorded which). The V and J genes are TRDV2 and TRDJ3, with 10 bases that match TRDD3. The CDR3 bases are TGTGCCAGTGACAAAGTTTACTGGGGGATCAGCTCCTGGGACACCCGACAGATGTTTTTC. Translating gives CASDKVYWGISSWDTRQMFF.